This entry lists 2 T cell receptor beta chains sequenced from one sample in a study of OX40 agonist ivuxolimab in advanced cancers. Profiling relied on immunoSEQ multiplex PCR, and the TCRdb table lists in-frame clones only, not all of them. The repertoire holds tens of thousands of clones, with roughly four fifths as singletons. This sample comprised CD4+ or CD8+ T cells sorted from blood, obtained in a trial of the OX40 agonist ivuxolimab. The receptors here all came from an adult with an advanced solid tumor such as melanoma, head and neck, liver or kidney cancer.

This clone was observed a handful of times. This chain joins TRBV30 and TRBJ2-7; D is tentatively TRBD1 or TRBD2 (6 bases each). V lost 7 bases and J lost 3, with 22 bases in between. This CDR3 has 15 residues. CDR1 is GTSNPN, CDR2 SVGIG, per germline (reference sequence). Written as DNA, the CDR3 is TGTGCCTCACAGGGAGGTGCTACCCCAGGCTACGAGCAGTACTTC. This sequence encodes CASQGGATPGYEQYF.

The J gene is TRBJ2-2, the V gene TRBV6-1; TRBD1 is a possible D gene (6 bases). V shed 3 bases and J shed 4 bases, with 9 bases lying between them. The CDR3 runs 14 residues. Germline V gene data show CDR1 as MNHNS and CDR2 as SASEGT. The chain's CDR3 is CASSDTGSTGELFF. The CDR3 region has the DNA TGTGCCAGCAGTGATACAGGGTCCACCGGGGAGCTGTTTTTT.